The 17 T cell receptor beta chains reported below all come from one sample, sequenced in a study of identical twins. TCRdb redid the calling of the 5' RACE reads with MiXCR, one entry per CDR3 protein. The data contain 450,000 to 650,000 distinct CDR3 sequences, 9.6% of them singletons. The sample also formed part of further work on yellow fever vaccine responses in identical twins.

Input material: PBMCs. These receptors came from a woman younger than 30 in good health.

The CDR3 DNA is TGTGCCAGCAGCTTAGCCTTGCGGACTAGCGGCACAGATACGCAGTATTTT. Translated, it gives CASSLALRTSGTDTQYF. The chain couples TRBV7-8 to TRBJ2-3; 9 bases line up with TRBD2. This CDR3 is built from 17 residues. Germline CDR1 and CDR2: SGHVS and FQNEAQ. The V gene end was trimmed by 0 bases and the J gene end by 1 base; junction bases not matched to a gene: 5.

Worth noting for this clonotype: Given a much more abundant clone one base away, this may be a read error. The chain uses TRBV7-9 and TRBJ2-7; unclear D gene. The germline V and J ends were trimmed by 1 base and 0 bases, with 4 bases remaining between them. CDR1 and CDR2 (germline): SEHNR, FQNEAQ (reference sequence). The CDR3 is made up of 13 amino acids. CDR3 sequence: CASSLDISYEQYF. For the CDR3, the DNA is TGTGCCAGCAGCTTAGACATCTCCTACGAGCAGTACTTC.

This chain links TRBV7-2 with TRBJ1-2; 7 bases align to TRBD1. V trimming: 5 bases; J trimming: 0 bases; junction bases outside the gene matches: 3. Germline assignment: CDR1 SGHTA and CDR2 FQGNSA. The CDR3 is made up of 14 amino acids. This chain's CDR3 is CASSAGTANYGYTF. In DNA, the CDR3 is TGTGCCAGCAGCGCCGGGACAGCTAACTATGGCTACACCTTC. The whole variable domain, remainder taken from reference TRBV7-2 and TRBJ1-2, is GAGVSQSPSNKVTEKGKDVELRCDPISGHTALYWYRQSLGQGLEFLIYFQGNSAPDKSGLPSDRFSAERTGGSVSTLTIQRTQQEDSAVYLCASSAGTANYGYTFGSGTRLTVV.

The rearrangement uses TRBV12-3 or TRBV12-4 and TRBJ2-7, with D possibly matching TRBD1 (5 bases). V was shortened by 8 bases and J by 0 bases, with 14 bases between the two germline ends. The CDR3 runs to 14 residues. The CDR3 loop is CASAWGINSYEQYF. The CDR3 DNA reads as TGTGCCAGCGCTTGGGGCATAAACTCCTACGAGCAGTACTTC.

V is TRBV29-1 and J is TRBJ2-1; D not certain. V was trimmed by 4 bases and J by 9 bases, leaving 13 bases between them. This CDR3 comprises 12 residues. Per the germline V gene, CDR1 is SQVTM and CDR2 is ANQGSEA. CDR3 bases: TGCAGCGTTGGGCACTACAGCCTTGAGCAGTTCTTC. It codes for CSVGHYSLEQFF.

The CDR3 spells CASSLARDRLTDTQYF. CDR3 bases: TGTGCCAGCAGCTTAGCACGGGACAGATTAACAGATACGCAGTATTTT. This chain joins TRBV7-9 and TRBJ2-3, with 7 positions matching TRBD1. Germline V gene lookup returns CDR1 SEHNR and CDR2 FQNEAQ (reference sequence). This CDR3 has 16 amino acids. With 0 bases clipped from V and 3 bases from J, the junction kept 6 bases outside the gene matches.

At least ten counts were recorded for this clonotype. The V and J genes are TRBV7-9 and TRBJ2-1; no clear D gene. Trimming pared 5 bases from V and 6 bases from J, leaving 14 bases between. CDR1 is SEHNR and CDR2 is FQNEAQ in the germline V gene (reference sequence). This CDR3 is 14 amino acids long. In DNA, the CDR3 is TGTGCCAGCAGCCCCCGCGAGCTAACCAATGAGCAGTTCTTC. As protein: CASSPRELTNEQFF.

This clonotype was picked up many times. The rearrangement links TRBV7-9 to TRBJ2-1, with 7 bases lining up with TRBD1. Germline V gene sequence: CDR1 SEHNR, CDR2 FQNEAQ (reference sequence). Trimming cost V 6 bases and J 3 bases; bases outside gene matches: 8. There are 15 residues in the CDR3. DNA of the CDR3: TGTGCCAGCAGGCCCGGGACAGAGAGCTACAATGAGCAGTTCTTC. Translation gives CASRPGTESYNEQFF.

The chain carries TRBV18 and TRBJ2-5, with D perhaps matching TRBD2 (6 bases). V was shortened by 2 bases and J by 4 bases, with 14 bases between the two germline ends. Germline lookup yields CDR1 KGHSH and CDR2 LQKENI. CDR3 length equals 15 residues. As DNA, the CDR3 is TGTGCCAGCTCACCAACGCAGGGAGGCGGAGAGACCCAGTACTTC. Translation gives CASSPTQGGGETQYF.

Note on this clonotype: A clone one base away is much larger, so this may be a read error. The V gene is TRBV5-1, the J gene TRBJ2-3; 16 bases match TRBD2. This CDR3 is 20 amino acids long. CDR1 is SGHRS and CDR2 is YFSETQ in the germline V gene. The CDR3 sequence is CASSLEGLAGGPGLTDAQYF. The CDR3 nucleotides are TGCGCCAGCAGCTTGGAGGGACTAGCGGGGGGGCCAGGGTTGACAGATGCGCAGTATTTT.

This clonotype has a handful of counts. The genes are TRBV20-1 and TRBJ2-3; TRBD2 matches at 7 bases. The germline V gene encodes CDR1 DFQATT and CDR2 SNEGSKA (reference sequence). The CDR3 is made up of 16 amino acids. V shed 0 bases and J 0 bases; nucleotides not matched to a gene: 6. The CDR3 spells CSARDFLADSTDTQYF. The DNA for the CDR3 is TGCAGTGCTAGAGATTTCCTAGCGGATAGCACAGATACGCAGTATTTT.

The chain recombines TRBV10-3 with TRBJ2-3; 7 nucleotides match TRBD1. Germline V gives CDR1 ENHRY, CDR2 SYGVKD. The J segment lost 2 bases and the V segment lost 8 bases, leaving 7 bases of the junction unmatched. This CDR3 comprises 14 residues. This CDR3 reads CAIDGGQITDTQYF. The DNA for the CDR3 is TGTGCCATCGATGGGGGACAGATCACAGATACGCAGTATTTT.

CDR3 region: CASSQGGAGGYEQYF. The DNA for the CDR3 is TGTGCCAGCAGCCAAGGGGGAGCGGGGGGCTACGAGCAGTACTTC. This rearrangement joins TRBV14 to TRBJ2-7; 9 nucleotides line up with TRBD2. V was clipped by 1 base and J by 3 bases; unmatched bases: 4. This CDR3 contains 15 residues. Germline-derived CDR1 and CDR2 are SGHDN and FVKESK.

V is TRBV7-2 and J is TRBJ2-7; D not resolved. The CDR3 length is 15 residues. The germline V and J ends were trimmed by 0 bases and 3 bases, with 12 bases remaining between them. Germline CDR1 reads SGHTA; CDR2 reads FQGNSA. CDR3 in amino acids: CASSLASSLLYEQYF. The CDR3 DNA is TGTGCCAGCAGCTTAGCCTCCAGCCTACTCTACGAGCAGTACTTC. The variable domain in full, completed from reference TRBV7-2 and TRBJ2-7, reads GAGVSQSPSNKVTEKGKDVELRCDPISGHTALYWYRQSLGQGLEFLIYFQGNSAPDKSGLPSDRFSAERTGGSVSTLTIQRTQQEDSAVYLCASSLASSLLYEQYFGPGTRLTVT.

The genes are TRBV15 and TRBJ2-3, with TRBD2 identical over 7 bases. The CDR3 runs to 13 residues. After removal of 8 bases from V and 10 bases from J, the junction contained 12 bases not matched to a gene. Germline V CDR1 and CDR2: LNHNV, YYDKDF (reference sequence). In DNA form, the CDR3 reads TGTGCCACCTTTCCGGGGGGAGGGGCTGCGCAGTATTTT. Protein sequence: CATFPGGGAAQYF.

The chain has TRBV10-3 and TRBJ2-5; possible D gene TRBD2, 7 bases. This CDR3 spans 14 amino acids. V lost 9 bases to trimming and J lost 5 bases, with 19 bases between them. Germline CDR1 reads ENHRY; CDR2 reads SYGVKD. The CDR3 loop reads CAILTSGGRETQYF. CDR3 bases: TGTGCCATTCTAACCTCGGGGGGCCGGGAGACCCAGTACTTC.

This clonotype appeared many times. The V gene is TRBV27, the J gene TRBJ2-3, with TRBD1 matching over 11 bases. CDR3 length: 18 residues. The trim removed 3 bases at V and 3 bases at J, leaving 11 bases unmatched. Per germline, CDR1 MNHEY and CDR2 SMNVEV (reference sequence). CDR3: CASSFSVRDRGGTDTQYF. The CDR3 nucleotides read TGTGCCAGCAGTTTCTCCGTCCGGGACAGGGGGGGTACAGATACGCAGTATTTT.